This TCR beta chain was identified during a study of OX40 agonist ivuxolimab in advanced cancers. Overall study results and limits: Determination of antigen specificity was not performed for the expanded peripheral T cells. Among the lowest levels of clonal expansion were found in partial responders at 0.1-3.0 mg/kg.

Method: immunoSEQ multiplex PCR; TCRdb's copy keeps in-frame clones and lacks some. This sample has tens of thousands of clones, with roughly 80% found just once. Remarks on this clone: Its antigen remains unknown.

With V trimmed by 2 bases and J by 0 bases, 4 bases remained unmatched. Per the germline V gene, CDR1 is MNHNS and CDR2 is SASEGT. The CDR3 is 16 amino acids. Sequencing was performed on CD4+ or CD8+ T cells sorted from blood, taken in a trial of the OX40 agonist ivuxolimab. The V call is TRBV6-1, the J call TRBJ2-3; 8 nucleotides align to TRBD2. The receptor was isolated from an adult with an advanced solid tumor such as melanoma, head and neck, liver or kidney cancer. CDR3 sequence (DNA): TGTGCCAGCAGTGAATTAAGCGGGAGTAGCACAGATACGCAGTATTTT. Encoded protein: CASSELSGSSTDTQYF.